The source of this T cell receptor beta chain is a study of PD-1 blockade in classical Hodgkin lymphoma. Study-wide results and caveats: The study reported lower baseline TCR diversity in newly diagnosed patients than in healthy donors. Newly diagnosed and completely responding patients shared comparable baseline diversity. The causes of the repertoire differences, possibly disease activity or prior therapy, remain undefined.

Brentuximab vedotin exposure varied, and every patient relapsed after autologous stem cell transplantation. This CDR3 region has 14 residues. Germline V gene data show CDR1 as MNHEY and CDR2 as SVGAGI. V was pared by 7 bases and J by 10 bases, with 12 bases of the junction left unmatched. Of note for this clone: Its antigen is not identified.

TCRdb's copy holds only in-frame clones and misses some; the assay was immunoSEQ multiplex PCR. The sample has some 23,000 clones, over 75% seen once. V is TRBV6-5 and J is TRBJ2-1; 8 bases are shared with TRBD2. This TCR was sampled from a human donor with classical Hodgkin lymphoma. The specimen was peripheral blood mononuclear cells (PBMCs), collected before the second cycle of nivolumab. CDR3 amino acids: CASINPRGGGEQFF. The CDR3 nucleotides are TGTGCCAGCATTAATCCCCGGGGGGGAGGCGAGCAGTTCTTC.